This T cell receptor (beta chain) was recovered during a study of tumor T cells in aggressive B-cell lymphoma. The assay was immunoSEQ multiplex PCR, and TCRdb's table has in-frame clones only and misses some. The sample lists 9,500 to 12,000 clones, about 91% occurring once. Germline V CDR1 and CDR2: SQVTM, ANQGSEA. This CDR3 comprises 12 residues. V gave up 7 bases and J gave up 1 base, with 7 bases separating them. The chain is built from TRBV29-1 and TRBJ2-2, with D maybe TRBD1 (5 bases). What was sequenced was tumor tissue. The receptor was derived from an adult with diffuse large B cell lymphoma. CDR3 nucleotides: TGCAGCGCCGGACAGAACACCGGGGAGCTGTTTTTT. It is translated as CSAGQNTGELFF.